A single TCR beta chain is shown here with its context. Its antigen is unidentified. Using immunoSEQ multiplex PCR, the repertoire was profiled, and TCRdb retains in-frame clones only, with some absent. The table shows approximately 21,000 clones, with roughly 76% occurring only once. The data are from a study of CD4 T cells in relation to SARS-CoV-2 and coronaviruses. The wider study: ViraFEST: approximately 10-day antigen culture of PBMCs, then TCR beta CDR3 sequencing. Study observations and caveats: Each donor contributed either pre-pandemic or post-infection samples, not both. Approximately 65% of donors had memory CD4+ clonotypes crossrecognizing SARS-CoV-2 and common cold coronavirus spike.

The CDR3 has 12 amino acids. The germline V gene encodes CDR1 MNHEY and CDR2 SVGEGT. V lost 5 bases to trimming and J lost 10 bases, with 14 bases between them. Unexposed donor CD4+ T cells date from about 2011-2019, before the COVID-19 pandemic. CD4+ T cells were isolated from the cells after nine to eleven days of culture. Each well had 2 million to 2.5 million PBMCs in about 5% human AB serum with IL-2. What was sequenced was CD4+ T cells from PBMCs, cultured in vitro. The chain employs TRBV6-2 or TRBV6-3 and TRBJ1-2; no definite D call. The TCR was taken from a human donor in good health. The CDR3 bases are TGTGCCAGCAGTGCGACAAGTTTTGTCTACACCTTC. Encoded protein: CASSATSFVYTF.